This T cell receptor (beta chain) emerged from a study of cytomegalovirus exposure and HLA in healthy donors. Findings of the study overall: In a later analysis, HLA-associated TCR beta chains were more clonally expanded than equally common others.

V was pared by 5 bases and J by 5 bases, with 25 bases between. CDR1 is SEHNR, CDR2 FQNEAQ, per germline (reference sequence). This CDR3 comprises 17 residues. Nominal health characterized the donors when sampled, though unrecorded immune exposures were likely. The PCR contained 60 Vbeta and 13 Jbeta primers. TCRdb's copy holds only in-frame clones and misses some; the assay was immunoSEQ multiplex PCR. Here the sample spans fewer than 200,000 clones, 80% being singletons. With respect to this clone: Its specificity is not known.

The receptor's source is a man aged 18-30 years in good health and CMV-seropositive. The V gene is TRBV7-9, the J gene TRBJ2-7; D perhaps matches TRBD2 (6 bases). Sequenced input: PBMCs. CDR3 residues: CASSRRAGWDSPDEQYF. DNA of the CDR3: TGTGCCAGCAGCCGGCGCGCCGGATGGGACTCTCCGGACGAGCAGTACTTC.